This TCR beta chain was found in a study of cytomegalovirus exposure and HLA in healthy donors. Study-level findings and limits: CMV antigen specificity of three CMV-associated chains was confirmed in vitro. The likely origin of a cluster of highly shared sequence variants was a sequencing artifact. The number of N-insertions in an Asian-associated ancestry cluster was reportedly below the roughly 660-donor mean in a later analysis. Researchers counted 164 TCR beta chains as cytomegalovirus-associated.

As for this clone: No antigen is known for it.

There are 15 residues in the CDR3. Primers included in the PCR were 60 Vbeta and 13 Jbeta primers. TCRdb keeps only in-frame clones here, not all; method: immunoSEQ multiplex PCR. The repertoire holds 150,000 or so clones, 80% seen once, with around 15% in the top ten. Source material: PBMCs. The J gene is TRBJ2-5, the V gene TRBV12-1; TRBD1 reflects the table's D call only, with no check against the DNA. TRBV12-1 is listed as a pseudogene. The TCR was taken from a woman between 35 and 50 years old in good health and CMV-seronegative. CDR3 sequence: CASSSGTGGEETQYF. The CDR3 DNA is TGTGCCAGCAGCTCCGGGACAGGGGGCGAAGAGACCCAGTACTTC.